Each of the 27 T cell receptor beta chains below was sequenced from the same sample in a study of T-cell reconstitution after alpha-beta-depleted transplantation in children. Unique molecular identifiers were incorporated into the prepared TCRbeta library. TCRdb called the PCR reads again in MiXCR, with one record for every CDR3 protein. There are 250,000 to 350,000 distinct CDR3 sequences in the sample; 23% occur only once, and 11% lies in the top ten. Sequencing was performed on PBMCs, mostly from graft donor cells, taken 180 days after TCRalphabeta/CD19-depleted stem cell transplant. These receptors were collected from a male patient younger than 18 who had a stem cell transplant for acute lymphoblastic leukemia, so the T cells may come from the graft donor.

The rearrangement uses TRBV12-5 and TRBJ2-3; D not certain. Deletions cut 7 bases from V and 2 bases from J, with 19 bases between. This CDR3 comprises 16 residues. In germline, CDR1 is LGHNT, CDR2 FRNRAP. The CDR3 sequence is CASADPVTDLTDTQYF. CDR3 DNA: TGTGCTAGTGCCGATCCCGTTACAGACCTCACAGATACGCAGTATTTT.

The chain is built from TRBV29-1 and TRBJ2-5; D is ambiguous. The V gene's germline CDR1 is SQVTM and CDR2 ANQGSEA. The CDR3 spans 14 residues. Trimming cost V 8 bases and J 7 bases, with 23 bases left between them. The CDR3 nucleotides read TGCAGCTTTCGGACGCCTCCTTTGGTAGGGACCCAGTACTTC. It encodes CSFRTPPLVGTQYF.

V usage is TRBV27 and J usage is TRBJ2-3, with 8 bases matching TRBD1. The CDR3 totals 16 residues. The V gene's germline CDR1 is MNHEY and CDR2 SMNVEV (reference sequence). Germline trimming cut 5 bases from V and 2 bases from J; bases unmatched to any gene: 9. The CDR3 DNA follows: TGTGCCAGCAGTGTCAGGGGGCGCCTCTCCACAGATACGCAGTATTTT. Translated: CASSVRGRLSTDTQYF.

This clonotype was seen more than once but under ten times. The chain carries TRBV7-7 and TRBJ2-1; D is perhaps TRBD2 (6 bases). The length of the CDR3 is 15 residues. Germline values: CDR1 SSHAT, CDR2 FNYEAQ (reference sequence). The germline V and J ends were trimmed by 1 base and 4 bases, with 11 bases remaining between them. The CDR3 bases are TGTGCCAGCAGCTTAGGGGCGGCGGGGTACAATGAGCAGTTCTTC. Amino acid sequence: CASSLGAAGYNEQFF.

The rearrangement links TRBV2 to TRBJ2-7; TRBD2 matches 10 bases. The CDR3 is 15 residues long. Losses at the gene ends were 6 bases for V and 5 bases for J; bases not matched to a gene: 10. The germline gives CDR1 SNHLY, CDR2 FYNNEI. The CDR3 DNA sequence: TGTGCCAGCAGGGTCGAGCTAGCGGGAGCGAACGAGCAGTACTTC. It is translated as CASRVELAGANEQYF.

This clonotype has at least ten counts. The chain uses TRBV7-2 and TRBJ2-1, with TRBD2 identical over 11 bases. The V gene's germline CDR1 is SGHTA and CDR2 FQGNSA. CDR3 size: 17 residues. The J segment lost 3 bases and the V segment lost 1 base, leaving 5 bases of the junction unmatched. CDR3 loop: CASSLGSTSGGYNEQFF. CDR3 bases: TGTGCCAGCAGCTTAGGGTCCACTAGCGGGGGCTACAATGAGCAGTTCTTC.

This clonotype was picked up many times. The rearrangement links TRBV2 to TRBJ2-7; 7 nucleotides match TRBD1. CDR1 and CDR2 (germline): SNHLY, FYNNEI. V gave up 6 bases and J gave up 2 bases; unmatched junction bases: 4. The CDR3 runs to 13 residues. This chain's CDR3 is CASSVGQAYEQYF. In DNA form, the CDR3 reads TGTGCCAGCAGCGTCGGACAGGCCTACGAGCAGTACTTC.

DNA of the CDR3: TGTGCCAGCAGTCGACAGGGGACAACTAATGAAAAACTGTTTTTT. This encodes CASSRQGTTNEKLFF. The chain links TRBV12-3 or TRBV12-4 to TRBJ1-4, with 8 bases lining up with TRBD1. J was trimmed by 0 bases and V by 5 bases; bases with no gene match: 2. This CDR3 has 15 residues.

This clonotype was observed a handful of times. This chain joins TRBV20-1 and TRBJ2-7, with 7 bases fitting TRBD2. With V trimmed by 0 bases and J by 0 bases, 11 bases remained unmatched. Germline V gene sequence: CDR1 DFQATT, CDR2 SNEGSKA (reference sequence). This CDR3 is built from 17 residues. Written as DNA, the CDR3 is TGCAGTGCTAGAGATCCAAAGCTCGGACTAGTCTCCTACGAGCAGTACTTC. It yields the protein CSARDPKLGLVSYEQYF.

The gene calls are TRBV12-3 or TRBV12-4 and TRBJ2-5; D gene ambiguous. This CDR3 has 13 residues. V lost 5 bases and J 0 bases, leaving 7 bases between the germline ends. CDR3 loop: CASSPNYQETQYF. In DNA form, the CDR3 reads TGTGCCAGCAGTCCTAACTACCAAGAGACCCAGTACTTC.

This chain connects TRBV6-5 to TRBJ2-2, with D unresolved. In germline, CDR1 is MNHEY, CDR2 SVGAGI. This CDR3 is built from 12 residues. V shed 3 bases and J shed 6 bases, with 5 bases lying between them. CDR3: CASSYWAGELFF. The CDR3, as DNA: TGTGCCAGCAGTTATTGGGCCGGGGAGCTGTTTTTT.

This chain uses TRBV7-3 with TRBJ2-7, with 13 bases that match TRBD2. The CDR3 covers 16 residues. CDR1 and CDR2 (germline): SGHTA, FQGTGA. V gave up 2 bases and J gave up 6 bases; unmatched junction bases: 7. The CDR3, as DNA: TGTGCCAGCAGCTTACCCGGACTAGCGGGAGAAGGCGAGCAGTACTTC. This sequence encodes CASSLPGLAGEGEQYF.

The chain joins TRBV6-1 to TRBJ2-1; D remains unclear. Germline-derived CDR1 and CDR2 are MNHNS and SASEGT. There are 16 residues in the CDR3. V was pared by 6 bases and J by 0 bases, with 15 bases between. As DNA, the CDR3 is TGTGCCAGCAGCAACCCGGGCCCGAGCTCCTACAATGAGCAGTTCTTC. Translated: CASSNPGPSSYNEQFF.

This clonotype was recorded a few times. The chain recombines TRBV7-9 with TRBJ2-1; D is undetermined. Germline values: CDR1 SEHNR, CDR2 FQNEAQ (reference sequence). Trimming took off 0 bases at V and 4 bases at J, with 7 bases between the two ends. CDR3 size: 14 residues. The CDR3: CASSLADLYNEQFF. Written as DNA, the CDR3 is TGTGCCAGCAGCTTAGCTGACCTTTACAATGAGCAGTTCTTC.

The chain combines TRBV5-1 with TRBJ2-7, with TRBD2 matching over 9 bases. In germline, CDR1 is SGHRS, CDR2 YFSETQ. With 4 bases clipped from V and 3 bases from J, the junction kept 8 bases outside the gene matches. The CDR3 has 15 amino acids. The CDR3 coding sequence is TGCGCCAGCAGCCCGGTAGCGGGAGCGCTCTACGAGCAGTACTTC. Translated, it gives CASSPVAGALYEQYF.

Only a few counts were recorded for this clonotype. This chain joins TRBV10-2 and TRBJ1-3; D is unresolved. This CDR3 spans 16 amino acids. CDR1 and CDR2 from the germline V gene are WSHSY and SAAADI. Trimming took 1 base from V and 0 from J, leaving 10 bases between them. CDR3 residues: CASSEWRVSSGNTIYF. The CDR3 DNA follows: TGCGCCAGCAGTGAGTGGAGGGTTTCCTCTGGAAACACCATATATTTT.

This rearrangement joins TRBV5-1 to TRBJ2-4, with TRBD1 matching 9 bases. Germline V gives CDR1 SGHRS, CDR2 YFSETQ. The CDR3 consists of 14 residues. With V trimmed by 4 bases and J by 8 bases, 7 bases remained unmatched. The CDR3 coding sequence is TGCGCCAGCAGCCCAGGCGGACAGGGGCACATTCAGTACTTC. This codes for CASSPGGQGHIQYF. Variable domain in full (rest from reference TRBV5-1 and TRBJ2-4): KAGVTQTPRYLIKTRGQQVTLSCSPISGHRSVSWYQQTPGQGLQFLFEYFSETQRNKGNFPGRFSGRQFSNSRSEMNVSTLELGDSALYLCASSPGGQGHIQYFGAGTRLSVL.

This clonotype was counted between two and nine times. CDR3 amino acids: CASRGTDTGELFF. As DNA, the CDR3 is TGTGCCAGCAGGGGGACGGACACCGGGGAGCTGTTTTTT. This chain connects TRBV6-6 to TRBJ2-2, with D possibly called TRBD1 or TRBD2 (5 bases each). V was trimmed by 6 bases and J by 3 bases, leaving 8 bases between them. This CDR3 comprises 13 residues. Germline V lookup: CDR1 MNHNY, CDR2 SVGAGI (reference sequence).

Concerning this clonotype: A read error may produce the germline difference seen at one junction end. V gene TRBV13 combines with J gene TRBJ2-5; the match to TRBD1 covers 7 bases. The CDR3 spans 13 residues. Per the germline V gene, CDR1 is PRHDT and CDR2 is FYEKMQ (reference sequence). The CDR3 here is CASSFDRAETQNF. For the CDR3, the DNA is TGTGCCAGCAGCTTCGACAGGGCTGAGACCCAGAACTTC.

This clonotype was counted at least ten times. V usage is TRBV27 and J usage is TRBJ2-1; a possible D gene is TRBD2 (6 bases). The ends were cut back, 7 bases at V and 5 bases at J, with 12 bases in the middle. Germline V CDR1 and CDR2: MNHEY, SMNVEV (reference sequence). CDR3 length: 13 amino acids. CDR3 sequence: CASTGGTHNEQFF. As DNA, the CDR3 is TGTGCCAGCACCGGCGGGACTCACAATGAGCAGTTCTTC.

This clonotype was counted between two and nine times. The chain links TRBV11-2 to TRBJ2-3; D ambiguous. V gave up 2 bases and J gave up 0 bases, with 6 bases separating them. Germline CDR1 reads SGHAT; CDR2 reads FQNNGV. The CDR3 runs to 14 residues. The CDR3 loop is CASSLYTSTDTQYF. In DNA form, the CDR3 reads TGTGCCAGCAGCTTATATACTAGCACAGATACGCAGTATTTT.

The chain joins TRBV9 to TRBJ1-2; TRBD1 matches at 7 bases. From germline, CDR1 is SGDLS and CDR2 YYNGEE. J was trimmed by 8 bases and V by 1 base; bases with no gene match: 2. This CDR3 contains 12 residues. The CDR3 protein is CASSVNRGGYTF. CDR3 DNA: TGTGCCAGCAGCGTAAACAGGGGCGGCTACACCTTC.

In its sample, this clonotype was seen a few times. V usage is TRBV13 and J usage is TRBJ2-7; D possibly uses TRBD1 or TRBD2 (5 bases each). CDR1 is PRHDT and CDR2 is FYEKMQ in the germline V gene (reference sequence). Trimming pared 5 bases from V and 3 bases from J, leaving 17 bases between. CDR3 size: 15 residues. CDR3: CASSPSPGPYYEQYF. The CDR3 nucleotides are TGTGCCAGCAGCCCATCACCGGGACCGTACTACGAGCAGTACTTC.

The chain combines TRBV27 with TRBJ2-7; D call uncertain. The CDR3 sequence is 13 residues long. V lost 0 bases, J lost 6 bases, and 9 bases lay in between. The germline V gene encodes CDR1 MNHEY and CDR2 SMNVEV (reference sequence). In nucleotides, the CDR3 is TGTGCCAGCAGTTTATCGACTGGAGTCGAGCAGTACTTC. This codes for CASSLSTGVEQYF.

The sample holds a few counts of this clonotype. This chain uses TRBV4-1 with TRBJ2-1, with 7 bases fitting TRBD2. After removal of 4 bases from V and 4 bases from J, the junction contained 10 bases not matched to a gene. CDR1 is MGHRA, CDR2 YSYEKL, per germline. The CDR3 totals 16 residues. CDR3 DNA: TGCGCCAGCAGCCTGCTCGGGGAGGGCCCTTACAATGAGCAGTTCTTC. Its translation: CASSLLGEGPYNEQFF.

This clonotype has only a few counts. The rearrangement links TRBV6-1 to TRBJ2-1, with D possibly TRBD2 on 6 matching bases. The CDR3 has 18 amino acids. Trimming removed 6 bases at V and 8 bases at J, with 29 bases between. Germline V CDR1 and CDR2: MNHNS, SASEGT. The CDR3 is CASRREALGGMFGYEQFF. Written as DNA, the CDR3 is TGTGCCAGCAGAAGGGAGGCGCTCGGCGGGATGTTTGGGTATGAGCAGTTCTTC.

This clonotype has only a few counts. The chain has TRBV11-1 and TRBJ2-7; TRBD2 matches 13 bases. In germline, CDR1 is SGHAT, CDR2 FQDESV (reference sequence). After removal of 6 bases from V and 2 bases from J, the junction contained 13 bases not matched to a gene. The CDR3 sequence is 18 residues long. CDR3 sequence reads: CASRLTGTSGTGPYEQYF. CDR3 nucleotide sequence: TGTGCCAGCAGGTTAACCGGGACTAGCGGGACGGGCCCCTACGAGCAGTACTTC.